What follows are 9 T cell receptor beta chains derived from one specimen sequenced in a study of T-cell reconstitution after alpha-beta-depleted transplantation in children. Unique molecular identifiers were incorporated during preparation of the TCRbeta library. TCRdb ran MiXCR on the PCR reads and lists one entry per CDR3 protein. In the table there are under 750,000 distinct CDR3 sequences, under 25% of which are singletons. The material was PBMCs, mostly from graft donor cells, obtained 360 days after TCRalphabeta/CD19-depleted stem cell transplant. The receptors stem from a boy under two years old who had a stem cell transplant for acute myeloid leukemia, so the T cells may come from the graft donor.

This clonotype was recorded a few times. The V and J genes are TRBV20-1 and TRBJ2-2; D remains ambiguous. With 1 base removed from V and 1 base from J, the gap between germline ends came to 7 bases. The length of the CDR3 is 14 residues. Germline V lookup: CDR1 DFQATT, CDR2 SNEGSKA (reference sequence). The CDR3 sequence is CSARGLGNTGELFF. Here the CDR3 DNA reads TGCAGTGCTAGAGGGCTAGGGAACACCGGGGAGCTGTTTTTT.

V gene TRBV7-2 combines with J gene TRBJ1-1; D uncertain. The germline V gene encodes CDR1 SGHTA and CDR2 FQGNSA. Trimming left V 5 bases short and J 4 bases short, with 5 bases between. The CDR3 is made up of 11 amino acids. CDR3 nucleotides: TGTGCCAGCAGCCTCTTCACTGAAGCTTTCTTT. Encoded protein: CASSLFTEAFF.

This chain connects TRBV4-3 to TRBJ1-1; maybe TRBD1 (5 bases). Germline values: CDR1 LGHNA, CDR2 YSLEER. V was clipped by 0 bases and J by 2 bases, with 13 bases between them. This CDR3 has 16 residues. The CDR3 sequence: CASSQDSRGRNTEAFF. The CDR3 DNA reads TGCGCCAGCAGCCAAGATTCGAGGGGACGAAACACTGAAGCTTTCTTT.

This clonotype showed up just a few times. The chain uses TRBV21-1 and TRBJ2-7; the table names TRBD1, a call not compared with the DNA. TRBV21-1 is listed as a pseudogene. The CDR3 has 16 residues. CDR3 DNA: TGTGCCAGCAGCAAAAGCCCAGGACGGGTGGGGTACGAGCAGTACTTC. Its protein is CASSKSPGRVGYEQYF.

The CDR3 DNA follows: TGTGCCTGGAGTGTACTCAGTAGGGGACAGGGGCAATACGAGCAGTACTTC. Its protein is CAWSVLSRGQGQYEQYF. The rearrangement links TRBV30 to TRBJ2-7; 10 bases fit TRBD1. J lost 4 bases, V lost 0 bases, and 12 bases had no gene match. The germline gives CDR1 GTSNPN, CDR2 SVGIG (reference sequence). This CDR3 comprises 17 residues.

The V call is TRBV14, the J call TRBJ2-2, with D perhaps TRBD1 (5 bases). CDR1 and CDR2 from the germline V gene are SGHDN and FVKESK. The CDR3 covers 12 residues. The V gene lost 3 bases and the J gene lost 8 bases, with 7 bases spanning the gap. CDR3 nucleotide sequence: TGTGCCAGCAGCCACAACAGGGGGGAGCTGTTTTTT. Amino acid sequence: CASSHNRGELFF. The full variable domain, with the rest looked up from reference TRBV14 and TRBJ2-2, is EAGVTQFPSHSVIEKGQTVTLRCDPISGHDNLYWYRRVMGKEIKFLLHFVKESKQDESGMPNNRFLAERTGGTYSTLKVQPAELEDSGVYFCASSHNRGELFFGEGSRLTVL.

This clonotype was seen only a few times. The chain uses TRBV10-3 and TRBJ2-7, with 8 bases lining up with TRBD1. Germline V gene data show CDR1 as ENHRY and CDR2 as SYGVKD. The ends lost 3 bases at V and 5 bases at J; junction bases unmatched: 6. CDR3 length equals 14 residues. The CDR3 DNA follows: TGTGCCATCAGTGATTCAGGGGGCTGGAACGAGCAGTACTTC. Translating it yields CAISDSGGWNEQYF.

This chain uses TRBV5-6 with TRBJ2-2; possible D gene TRBD1, 5 bases. The CDR3 has 15 amino acids. The V and J ends lost 5 bases and 7 bases respectively, with 18 bases between them. Germline CDR1 reads SGHDT; CDR2 reads YYEEEE. This CDR3 is CASRRGPGLSGELFF. Written as DNA, the CDR3 is TGTGCCAGCAGAAGGGGTCCGGGTCTAAGCGGGGAGCTGTTTTTT.

This chain connects TRBV7-8 to TRBJ2-3, with D perhaps being TRBD1 or TRBD2 (5 bases each). Germline CDR1 SGHVS, CDR2 FQNEAQ. The CDR3 runs to 14 residues. Trimming cost V 4 bases and J 7 bases, with 15 bases left between them. This CDR3 is CASSYSPGHYTQYF. For the CDR3, the DNA is TGTGCCAGCAGCTACTCTCCGGGGCACTATACGCAGTATTTT.